The 7 T cell receptor beta chains given below trace back to one sample, sequenced in a study of cytotoxic CD8 clonotypes in ibrutinib-treated CLL. Sequencing used immunoSEQ multiplex PCR; TCRdb keeps in-frame clones, though not all of them. The sample includes fewer than 200,000 clones, 84% seen only once; the top ten take about 4.5%. Source: PBMCs, taken after 24 months of ibrutinib treatment. These receptors were collected from a human donor with chronic lymphocytic leukemia.

The chain couples TRBV28 to TRBJ1-2, with D possibly matching TRBD1 (5 bases). CDR3 length equals 17 residues. Germline V lookup: CDR1 MDHEN, CDR2 SYDVKM. Trimming removed 4 bases from V and 0 bases from J, with 18 bases in between. The CDR3 sequence is CASSSLGGGTANYGYTF. CDR3 DNA: TGTGCCAGCAGTTCCCTCGGTGGGGGGACGGCTAACTATGGCTACACCTTC.

The CDR3 nucleotides are TGTGCCAGCAGCCAATTCGGTAAAGCTTTCTTT. This codes for CASSQFGKAFF. The chain links TRBV14 to TRBJ1-1; D is uncertain. Germline CDR1 is SGHDN and CDR2 is FVKESK. Between the trimmed V and J ends, which lost 2 bases and 9 bases, there was a span of 7 bases. The CDR3 is made up of 11 amino acids.

This chain links TRBV5-1 with TRBJ1-3, with D uncertain. Germline CDR1 SGHRS, CDR2 YFSETQ. The CDR3 has 14 amino acids. Between the trimmed V and J ends, which lost 6 bases and 3 bases, there was a span of 13 bases. The CDR3 loop reads CASNSGQSGNTIYF. In DNA, the CDR3 is TGCGCCAGCAACTCTGGGCAAAGTGGAAACACCATATATTTT.

The genes are TRBV5-1 and TRBJ2-1; TRBD2 might be the D (5 bases). The germline V gene has CDR1 SGHRS and CDR2 YFSETQ. This CDR3 has 15 residues. Trimming shortened V by 2 bases and J by 0 bases, and 9 bases separated the two germline ends. The CDR3 loop is CASSFAGGSYNEQFF. Here the CDR3 DNA reads TGCGCCAGCAGCTTCGCCGGAGGCTCCTACAATGAGCAGTTCTTC.

This clone was seen a few times. The CDR3 nucleotides read TGTGCCAGCAGCCGTATGACGGGGGTGAATTCACCCCTCCACTTT. As protein: CASSRMTGVNSPLHF. This rearrangement joins TRBV5-6 to TRBJ1-6; maybe TRBD1 (5 bases). With 4 bases removed from V and 7 bases from J, the gap between germline ends came to 15 bases. Germline CDR1 is SGHDT and CDR2 is YYEEEE. CDR3 size: 15 residues.

There are a few counts of this clone. The rearrangement uses TRBV19 and TRBJ2-1; D is ambiguous. V lost 7 bases to trimming and J lost 0 bases, with 10 bases between them. The CDR3 is 14 amino acids. The V gene's germline CDR1 is LNHDA and CDR2 SQIVND (reference sequence). The DNA for the CDR3 is TGTGCCAGTAAGGCGTCTAACTCCTACAATGAGCAGTTCTTC. This gives the protein CASKASNSYNEQFF.

The CDR3 protein is CASSSKDLPYEQYF. The CDR3 DNA reads TGTGCCAGCTCCTCCAAAGATCTGCCCTACGAGCAGTACTTC. V is TRBV18 and J is TRBJ2-7; D gene uncertain. V was cut by 6 bases and J by 2 bases, with 14 bases left in between. This CDR3 comprises 14 residues. CDR1 and CDR2 from the germline V gene are KGHSH and LQKENI.